This TCR beta chain was found in a study of blood T cell repertoires in COVID-19. Study information: Some COVID-19 samples were acute and others convalescent; all came from the United States, Italy and Spain. From T cells, B-cell-depleted T cells, or PBMCs came the material, which was cDNA or gDNA.

As handled by the study authors: Using reference gene primer amplification, nucleated cell counts were estimated. The repertoire was sequenced with immunoSEQ multiplex PCR; TCRdb's copy has only in-frame clones and lacks some. V, J and clone size reflect that table, while D and trimming were determined from the DNA. The profile covers 15,000 to 20,000 clones, with 88% appearing a single time and 12% taken by the ten largest. Germline-derived CDR1 and CDR2 are MDHEN and SYDVKM. CDR3 length: 15 amino acids. The V end was cut by 4 bases, the J end by 5 bases, with 15 bases between. The chain couples TRBV28 to TRBJ2-1; D might be TRBD2 (5 bases). This receptor was taken from a human donor in a cohort sampled during active COVID-19. The sample consisted of peripheral blood. CDR3 region: CASSSDWTSNNEQFF. CDR3 DNA: TGTGCCAGCAGTTCTGATTGGACTTCCAACAATGAGCAGTTCTTC.